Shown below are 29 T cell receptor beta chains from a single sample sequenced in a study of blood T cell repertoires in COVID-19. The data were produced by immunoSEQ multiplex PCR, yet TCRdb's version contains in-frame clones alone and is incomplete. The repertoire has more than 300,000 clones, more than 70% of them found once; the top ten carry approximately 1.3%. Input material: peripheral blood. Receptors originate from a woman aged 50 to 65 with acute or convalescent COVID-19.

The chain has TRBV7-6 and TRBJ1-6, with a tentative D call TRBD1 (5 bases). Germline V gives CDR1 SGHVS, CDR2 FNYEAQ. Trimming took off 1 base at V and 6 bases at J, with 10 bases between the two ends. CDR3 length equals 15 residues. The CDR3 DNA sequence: TGTGCCAGCAGCTTAGTGGGGGGGGTTAATTCACCCCTCCACTTT. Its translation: CASSLVGGVNSPLHF.

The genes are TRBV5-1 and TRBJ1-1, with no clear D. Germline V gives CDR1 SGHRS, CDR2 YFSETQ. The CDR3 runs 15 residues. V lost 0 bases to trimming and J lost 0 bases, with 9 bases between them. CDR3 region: CASSLAPDMNTEAFF. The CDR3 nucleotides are TGCGCCAGCAGCTTGGCCCCAGATATGAACACTGAAGCTTTCTTT.

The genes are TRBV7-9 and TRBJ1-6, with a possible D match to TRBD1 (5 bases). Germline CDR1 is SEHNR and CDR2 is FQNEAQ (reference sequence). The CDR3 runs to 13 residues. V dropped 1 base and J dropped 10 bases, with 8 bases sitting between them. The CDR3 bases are TGTGCCAGCAGCTTAGAGGGGATATCACCCCTCCACTTT. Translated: CASSLEGISPLHF.

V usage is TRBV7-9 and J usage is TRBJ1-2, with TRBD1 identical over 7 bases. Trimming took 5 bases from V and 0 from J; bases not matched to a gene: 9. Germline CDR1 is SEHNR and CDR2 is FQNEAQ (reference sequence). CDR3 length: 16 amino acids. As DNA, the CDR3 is TGTGCCAGCAGCATTCCGAGGACAGGTTCTAACTATGGCTACACCTTC. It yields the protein CASSIPRTGSNYGYTF.

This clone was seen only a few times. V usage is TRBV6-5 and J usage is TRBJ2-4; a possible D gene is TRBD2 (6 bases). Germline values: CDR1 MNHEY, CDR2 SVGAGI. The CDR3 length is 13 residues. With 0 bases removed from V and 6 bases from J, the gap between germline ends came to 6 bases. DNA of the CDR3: TGTGCCAGCAGTTACTCGGGGGGAAACATTCAGTACTTC. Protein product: CASSYSGGNIQYF.

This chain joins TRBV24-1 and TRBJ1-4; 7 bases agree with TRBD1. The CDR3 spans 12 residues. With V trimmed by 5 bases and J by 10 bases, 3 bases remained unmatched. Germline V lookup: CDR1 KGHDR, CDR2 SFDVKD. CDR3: CATSASGGKLFF. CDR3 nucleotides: TGTGCCACCAGTGCTTCAGGGGGAAAACTGTTTTTT.

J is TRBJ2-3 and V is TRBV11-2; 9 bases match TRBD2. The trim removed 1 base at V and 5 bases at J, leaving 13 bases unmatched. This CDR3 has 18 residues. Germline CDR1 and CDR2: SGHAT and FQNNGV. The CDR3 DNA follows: TGTGCCAGCAGCTTAGCCACTAGCGGGTTCCGCAAGGTAGATACGCAGTATTTT. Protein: CASSLATSGFRKVDTQYF.

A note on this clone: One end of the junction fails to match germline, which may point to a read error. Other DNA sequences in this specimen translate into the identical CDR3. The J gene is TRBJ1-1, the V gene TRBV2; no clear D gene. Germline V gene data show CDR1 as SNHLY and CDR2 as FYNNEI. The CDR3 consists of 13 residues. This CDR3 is CASSGRGNTEAFF. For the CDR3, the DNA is TGTGCCAGCAGTGGGCGAGGTAACACTGAAGCTTTTTTT.

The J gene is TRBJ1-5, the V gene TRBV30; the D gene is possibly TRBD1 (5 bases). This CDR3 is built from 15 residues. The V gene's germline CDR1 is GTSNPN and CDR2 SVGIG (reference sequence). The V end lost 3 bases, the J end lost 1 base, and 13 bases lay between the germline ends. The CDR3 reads CAWSASGASNQPQHF. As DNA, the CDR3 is TGTGCCTGGAGCGCGAGTGGGGCGAGCAATCAGCCCCAGCATTTT.

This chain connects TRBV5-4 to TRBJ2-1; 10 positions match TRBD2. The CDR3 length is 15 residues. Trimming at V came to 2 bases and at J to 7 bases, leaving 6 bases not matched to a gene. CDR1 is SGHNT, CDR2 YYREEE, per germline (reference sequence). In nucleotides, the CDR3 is TGTGCCAGCAGCTTCCAAAGCGGGGGGGGTAATGAGCAGTTCTTC. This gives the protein CASSFQSGGGNEQFF.

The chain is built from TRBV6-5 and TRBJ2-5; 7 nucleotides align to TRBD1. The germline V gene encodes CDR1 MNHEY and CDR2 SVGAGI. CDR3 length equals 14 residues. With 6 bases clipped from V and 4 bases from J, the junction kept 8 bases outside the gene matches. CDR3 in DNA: TGTGCCAGCAGCCCACGACAGGGCCCAGAGACCCAGTACTTC. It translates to CASSPRQGPETQYF.

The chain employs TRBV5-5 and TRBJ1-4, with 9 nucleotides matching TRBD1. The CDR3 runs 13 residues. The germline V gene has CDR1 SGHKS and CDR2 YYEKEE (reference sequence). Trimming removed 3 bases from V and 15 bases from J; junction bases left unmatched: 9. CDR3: CASSSGTGRGLFF. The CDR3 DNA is TGTGCCAGCAGCTCCGGGACAGGGAGGGGATTGTTTTTT.

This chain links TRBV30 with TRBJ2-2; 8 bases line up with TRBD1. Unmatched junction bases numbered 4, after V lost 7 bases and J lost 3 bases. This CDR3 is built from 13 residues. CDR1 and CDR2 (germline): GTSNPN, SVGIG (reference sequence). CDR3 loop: CASDREDTGELFF. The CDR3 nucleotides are TGTGCCTCGGACAGGGAGGACACCGGGGAGCTGTTTTTT.

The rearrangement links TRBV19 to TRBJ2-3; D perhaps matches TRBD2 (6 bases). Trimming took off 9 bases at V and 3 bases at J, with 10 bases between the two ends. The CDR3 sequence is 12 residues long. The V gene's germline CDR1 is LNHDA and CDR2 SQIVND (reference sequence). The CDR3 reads CASGGGTDTQYF. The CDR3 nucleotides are TGTGCCAGCGGAGGAGGGACAGATACGCAGTATTTT.

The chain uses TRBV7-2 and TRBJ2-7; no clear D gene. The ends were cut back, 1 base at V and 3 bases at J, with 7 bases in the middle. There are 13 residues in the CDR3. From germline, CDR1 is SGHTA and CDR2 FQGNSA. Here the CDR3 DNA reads TGTGCCAGCAGCTTAGACCGGGTCTACGAGCAGTACTTC. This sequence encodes CASSLDRVYEQYF.

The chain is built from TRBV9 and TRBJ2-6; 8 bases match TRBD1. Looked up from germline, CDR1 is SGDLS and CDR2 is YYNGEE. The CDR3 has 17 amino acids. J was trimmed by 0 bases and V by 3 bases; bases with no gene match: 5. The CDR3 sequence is CASSDDRGYSGANVLTF. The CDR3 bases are TGTGCCAGCAGCGACGACAGGGGATACTCTGGGGCCAACGTCCTGACTTTC.

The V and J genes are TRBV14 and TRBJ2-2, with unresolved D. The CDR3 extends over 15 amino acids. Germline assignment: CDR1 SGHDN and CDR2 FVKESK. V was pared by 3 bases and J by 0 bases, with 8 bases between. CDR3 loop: CASSHITANTGELFF. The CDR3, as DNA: TGTGCCAGCAGCCATATTACAGCGAACACCGGGGAGCTGTTTTTT.

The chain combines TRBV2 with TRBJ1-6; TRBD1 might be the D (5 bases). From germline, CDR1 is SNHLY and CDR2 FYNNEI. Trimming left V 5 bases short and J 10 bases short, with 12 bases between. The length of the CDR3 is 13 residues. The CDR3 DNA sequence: TGTGCCAGCAGTACCCCGGGGGAATCACCCCTCCACTTT. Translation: CASSTPGESPLHF.

The CDR3 nucleotides read TGTGCTAGTGGTTTGGTACTAGTTTGGAGACACCATAGCAATCAGCCCCAGCATTTT. It is translated as CASGLVLVWRHHSNQPQHF. The chain combines TRBV12-5 with TRBJ1-5; D is uncertain. V gave up 0 bases and J gave up 0 bases, with 18 bases separating them. CDR3 length equals 19 residues. The germline V gene has CDR1 LGHNT and CDR2 FRNRAP.

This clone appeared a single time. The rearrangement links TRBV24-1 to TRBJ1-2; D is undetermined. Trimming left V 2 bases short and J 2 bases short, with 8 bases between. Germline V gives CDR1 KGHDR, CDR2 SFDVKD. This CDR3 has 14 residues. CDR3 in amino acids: CATSDSNSNYGYTF. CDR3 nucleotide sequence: TGTGCCACCAGTGATTCTAACAGCAACTATGGCTACACCTTC.

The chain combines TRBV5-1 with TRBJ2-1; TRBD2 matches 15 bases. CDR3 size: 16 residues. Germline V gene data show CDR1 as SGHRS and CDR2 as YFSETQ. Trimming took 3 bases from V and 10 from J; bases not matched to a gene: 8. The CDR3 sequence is CASSSWTSGGASEQFF. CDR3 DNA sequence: TGCGCCAGCAGCTCTTGGACTAGCGGGGGGGCCTCGGAGCAGTTCTTC.

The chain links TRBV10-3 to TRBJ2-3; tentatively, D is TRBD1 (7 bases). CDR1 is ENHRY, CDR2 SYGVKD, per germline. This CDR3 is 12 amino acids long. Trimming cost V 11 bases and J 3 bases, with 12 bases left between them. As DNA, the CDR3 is TGTGCCCTGCGGGACAGAACAGATACGCAGTATTTT. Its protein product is CALRDRTDTQYF.

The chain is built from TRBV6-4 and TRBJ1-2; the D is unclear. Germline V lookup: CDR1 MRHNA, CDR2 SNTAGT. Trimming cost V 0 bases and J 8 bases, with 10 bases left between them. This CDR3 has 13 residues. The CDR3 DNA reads TGTGCCAGCAGTGACTCGGTTACCTACGGCTACACCTTC. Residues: CASSDSVTYGYTF.

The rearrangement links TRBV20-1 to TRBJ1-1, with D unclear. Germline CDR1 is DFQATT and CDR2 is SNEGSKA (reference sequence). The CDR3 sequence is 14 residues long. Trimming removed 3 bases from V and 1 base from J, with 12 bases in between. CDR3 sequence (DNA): TGCAGTGCTAGTAGGCCGACTGGGAACACTGAAGCTTTCTTT. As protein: CSASRPTGNTEAFF.

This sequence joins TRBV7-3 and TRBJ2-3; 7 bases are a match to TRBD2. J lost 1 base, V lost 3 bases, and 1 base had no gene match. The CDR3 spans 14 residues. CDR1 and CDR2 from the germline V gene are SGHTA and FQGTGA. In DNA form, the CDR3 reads TGTGCCAGCAGCTTCACTAGCGGCACAGATACGCAGTATTTT. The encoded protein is CASSFTSGTDTQYF.

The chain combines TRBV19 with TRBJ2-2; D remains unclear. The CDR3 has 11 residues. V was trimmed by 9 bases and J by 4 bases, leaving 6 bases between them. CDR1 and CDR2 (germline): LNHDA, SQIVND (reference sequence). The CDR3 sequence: CASTATGELFF. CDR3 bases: TGTGCCAGCACAGCCACCGGGGAGCTGTTTTTT. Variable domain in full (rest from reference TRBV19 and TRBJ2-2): DGGITQSPKYLFRKEGQNVTLSCEQNLNHDAMYWYRQDPGQGLRLIYYSQIVNDFQKGDIAEGYSVSREKKESFPLTVTSAQKNPTAFYLCASTATGELFFGEGSRLTVL.

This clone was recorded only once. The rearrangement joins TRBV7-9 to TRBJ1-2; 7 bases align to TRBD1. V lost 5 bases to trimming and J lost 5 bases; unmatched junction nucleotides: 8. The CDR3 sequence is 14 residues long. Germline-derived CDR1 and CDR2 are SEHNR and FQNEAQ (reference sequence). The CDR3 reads CASSLPGRGYGYTF. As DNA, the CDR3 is TGTGCCAGCAGCCTGCCCGGCAGGGGGTATGGCTACACCTTC.

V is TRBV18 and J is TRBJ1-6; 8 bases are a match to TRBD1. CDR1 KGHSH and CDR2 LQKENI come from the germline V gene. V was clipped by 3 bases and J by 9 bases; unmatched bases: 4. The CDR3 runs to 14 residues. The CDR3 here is CASSPGQGASPLHF. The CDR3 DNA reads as TGTGCCAGCTCACCTGGACAGGGAGCTTCACCCCTCCACTTT. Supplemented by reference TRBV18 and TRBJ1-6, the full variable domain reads NAGVMQNPRHLVRRRGQEARLRCSPMKGHSHVYWYRQLPEEGLKFMVYLQKENIIDESGMPKERFSAEFPKEGPSILRIQQVVRGDSAAYFCASSPGQGASPLHFGNGTRLTVT.

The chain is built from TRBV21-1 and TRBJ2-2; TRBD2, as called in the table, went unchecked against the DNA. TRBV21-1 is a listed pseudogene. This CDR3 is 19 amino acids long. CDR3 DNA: TGTGCCAGCAGCAAAAAATCGGTTCTATGTTTGGGGGGGCCCGGGGAGCTGTTTTTT. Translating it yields CASSKKSVLCLGGPGELFF.